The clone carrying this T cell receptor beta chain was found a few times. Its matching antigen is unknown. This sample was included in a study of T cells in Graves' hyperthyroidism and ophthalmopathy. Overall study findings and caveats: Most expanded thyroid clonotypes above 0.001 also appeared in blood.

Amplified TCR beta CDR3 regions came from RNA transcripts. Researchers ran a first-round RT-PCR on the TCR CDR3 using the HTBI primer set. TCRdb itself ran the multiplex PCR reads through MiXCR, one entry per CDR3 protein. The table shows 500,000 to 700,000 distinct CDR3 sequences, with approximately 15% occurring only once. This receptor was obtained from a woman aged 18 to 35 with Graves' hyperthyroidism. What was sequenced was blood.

The CDR3 loop reads CASSYGGIAEAFF. In DNA, the CDR3 is TGTGCCAGCAGTTACGGAGGGATCGCTGAAGCTTTCTTT. The rearrangement links TRBV6-2 or TRBV6-3 to TRBJ1-1, with D uncertain. This CDR3 has 13 amino acids. The germline V gene encodes CDR1 MNHEY and CDR2 SVGEGT. V was cut by 2 bases and J by 6 bases, with 10 bases left in between.